The table lists the clone carrying this T cell receptor beta chain with many counts. Its target is not known. Trimming stripped 7 bases from V and 6 bases from J, with 22 bases between. The CDR3 loop spans 15 amino acids. From germline, CDR1 is MDHEN and CDR2 SYDVKM. The time point is: persistent/refractory GD, antithyroid drugs over 5 years with positive TRAb. RNA isolated from PBMCs was used to make the TCR library. To make TCR beta libraries, researchers used iRepertoire HTBI primers and Arm-PCR of CDR3 regions. TCRdb passed the multiplex PCR reads through MiXCR, listing each CDR3 protein once. Of some 340,000 distinct CDR3 sequences listed, roughly 23% were seen once; the top ten hold less than 30%. The source of the sample is a study of regulatory T cells in long-lasting Graves disease. Study as a whole: Positive TSH receptor antibodies alongside over 5 years of antithyroid drugs were what marked Graves' disease as persistent. Points from the study as a whole: Among samples with persistent disease, TRBV28, TRBJ1-2 and TRBJ2-5 were favored.

Sample: peripheral blood mononuclear cells (PBMCs), taken when the disease was refractory, from a patient treated with antithyroid drugs. This receptor was obtained from a woman aged 40 to 49 with Graves disease. V and J are TRBV28 and TRBJ2-7; the D gene is possibly TRBD1 (6 bases). CDR3 region: CASTSLYRDKGEQYF. The CDR3 DNA reads as TGTGCCAGCACCTCCCTTTACAGGGATAAGGGCGAGCAGTACTTC.